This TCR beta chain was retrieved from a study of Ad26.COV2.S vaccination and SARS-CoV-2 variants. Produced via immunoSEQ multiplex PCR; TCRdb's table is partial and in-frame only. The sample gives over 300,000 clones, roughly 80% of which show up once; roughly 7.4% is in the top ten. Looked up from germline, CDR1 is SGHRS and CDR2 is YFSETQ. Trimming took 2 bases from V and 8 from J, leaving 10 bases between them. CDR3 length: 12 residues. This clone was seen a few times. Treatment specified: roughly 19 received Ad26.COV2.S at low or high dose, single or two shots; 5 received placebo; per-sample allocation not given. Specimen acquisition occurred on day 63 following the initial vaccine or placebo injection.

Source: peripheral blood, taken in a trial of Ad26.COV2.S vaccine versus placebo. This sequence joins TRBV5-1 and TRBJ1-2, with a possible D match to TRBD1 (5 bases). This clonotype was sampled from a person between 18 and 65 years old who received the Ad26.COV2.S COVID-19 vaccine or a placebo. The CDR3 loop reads CASSLWGEGYTF. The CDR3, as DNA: TGCGCCAGCAGCTTATGGGGGGAAGGCTACACCTTC.